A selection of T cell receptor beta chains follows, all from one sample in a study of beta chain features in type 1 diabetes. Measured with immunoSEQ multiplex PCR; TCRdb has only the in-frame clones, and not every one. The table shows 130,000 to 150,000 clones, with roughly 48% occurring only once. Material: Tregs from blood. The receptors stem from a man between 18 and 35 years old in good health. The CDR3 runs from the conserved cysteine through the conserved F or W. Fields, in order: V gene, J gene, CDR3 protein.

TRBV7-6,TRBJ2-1,CASSLEPYRGRNEQFF
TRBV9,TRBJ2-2,CASSVVLGTNTGELFF
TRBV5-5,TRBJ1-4,CASSFSRLNEKLFF
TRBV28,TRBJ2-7,CASSPNLGLPRRYF
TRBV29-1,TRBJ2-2,CSVESRQNTGELFF
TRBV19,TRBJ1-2,CASSINRGDYGYTF
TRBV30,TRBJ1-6,CAWSVQGVSPLHF
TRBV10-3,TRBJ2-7,CAISSVSPGQGTYEQYF
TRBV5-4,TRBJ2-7,CASSSVGGDNSYEQYF
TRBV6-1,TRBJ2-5,CASRLGLTTQYF
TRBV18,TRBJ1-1,CASAMDRGSEAFF
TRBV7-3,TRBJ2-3,CASSLGGSQGTQYF
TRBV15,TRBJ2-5,CATSRGLDQETQYF
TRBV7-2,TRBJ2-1,CASSFRGNNEQFF
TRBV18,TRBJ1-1,CASSPSRGTEAFF
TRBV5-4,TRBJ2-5,CASSLRAGLKYQETQYF
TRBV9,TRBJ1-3,CASSANRASGNTIYF
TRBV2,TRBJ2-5,CASSLKVPRGRGETQYF
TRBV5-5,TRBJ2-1,CASSFGDRGYNEQFF
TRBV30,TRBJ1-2,CAWSVSSGDYGYTF
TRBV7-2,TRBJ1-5,CASSLGTVSNQPQHF
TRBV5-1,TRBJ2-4,CASSFQDSQNIQYF
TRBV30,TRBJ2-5,CAWTGTSSIFRETQYF
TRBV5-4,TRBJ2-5,CASSFLETQYF
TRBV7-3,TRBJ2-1,CASSLSSGSYNEQFF
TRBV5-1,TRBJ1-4,CASSAGRGNEKLFF
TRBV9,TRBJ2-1,CASSYGGLAGASSYNEQFF
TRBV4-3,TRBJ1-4,CASSHLGQGDEKLFF
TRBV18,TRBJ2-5,CASSTRGETQYF
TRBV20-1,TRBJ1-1,CSLGGDTEAFF
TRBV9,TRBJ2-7,CASSLEGHRSYEQYF
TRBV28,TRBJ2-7,CASRPGTSHPYEQYF
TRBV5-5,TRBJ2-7,CASLRVRGHYGEQYF
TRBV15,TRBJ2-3,CATSRDGTGEDTQYF
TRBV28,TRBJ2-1,CASSLFPGASYNEQFF
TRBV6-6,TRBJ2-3,CASSYRNAGSDTQYF
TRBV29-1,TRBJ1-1,CSATDRGRETEAFF
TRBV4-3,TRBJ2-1,CASSQVTSGPDNEQFF
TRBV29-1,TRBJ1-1,CSVEAPRDAFF
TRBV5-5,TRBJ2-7,CASSSRGVVEQYF
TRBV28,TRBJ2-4,CASSFYGQGKNIQYF
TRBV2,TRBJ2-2,CASTRTQNTGELFF
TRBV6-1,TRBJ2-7,CASSHRDRQSYEQYF
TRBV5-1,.,CASSDTLLSEQYF
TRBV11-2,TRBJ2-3,CASSLDLGQTVTQYF
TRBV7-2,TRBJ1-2,CASSVTGRYGYTF
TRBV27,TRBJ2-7,CASRTGQGEQYF
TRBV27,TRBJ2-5,CASSPLGREDGTQYF
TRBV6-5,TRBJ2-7,CASSFWLAGAEQYF
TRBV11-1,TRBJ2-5,CASSLDLVGTQYF
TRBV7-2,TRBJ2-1,CASSLARIHEQFF
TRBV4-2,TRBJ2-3,CASSQVKGTSRTDTQYF
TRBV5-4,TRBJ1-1,CASSFGGPTEAFF
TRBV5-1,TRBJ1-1,CASSRGQENTEAFF